These T cell receptor beta chains were read from a single sample in a study of PD-1 blockade in classical Hodgkin lymphoma. Assay used: immunoSEQ multiplex PCR; TCRdb lists only in-frame clones, some missing. In the table there are some 16,000 clones, approximately 86% of which are singletons. Sequenced sample: CD4+ T cells from blood. The receptors originated from a human donor with classical Hodgkin lymphoma. Both conserved end residues are part of each CDR3. The order of the fields is CDR3 length, D gene, V gene, J gene, CDR3 protein, CDR3 DNA. D genes are given only for firm matches.

length: 14
D: NA
V: TRBV7-5
J: TRBJ1-1
CDR3: CVRSLDRMNTEAFF
DNA: TGTGTCAGAAGCTTAGACAGGATGAACACTGAAGCTTTCTTT

length: 13
D: NA
V: TRBV11-3
J: TRBJ2-7
CDR3: CASSLEPTATQYF
DNA: TGTGCCAGCAGCTTAGAACCGACAGCCACGCAGTACTTC

length: 15
D: TRBD1
V: TRBV28
J: TRBJ1-5
CDR3: CASSSAGQFNQPQHF
DNA: TGTGCCAGCAGTTCGGCGGGACAGTTTAATCAGCCCCAGCATTTT

length: 14
D: TRBD1
V: TRBV19
J: TRBJ2-2
CDR3: CASSPDRATGELFF
DNA: TGTGCCAGTAGCCCGGACAGGGCCACCGGGGAGCTGTTTTTT

length: 15
D: NA
V: TRBV27
J: TRBJ1-1
CDR3: CASSLSRGPTTEAFF
DNA: TGTGCCAGCAGTTTATCTCGGGGCCCGACCACTGAAGCTTTCTTT

length: 18
D: TRBD1
V: TRBV5-1
J: TRBJ1-1
CDR3: CASSLSVDSYRGLGEAFF
DNA: TGCGCCAGCAGCTTGTCTGTGGATTCCTACAGGGGGCTAGGTGAAGCTTTCTTT

length: 17
D: TRBD2
V: TRBV6-4
J: TRBJ2-3
CDR3: CASSMLPGLVGRDTQYF
DNA: TGTGCCAGCAGTATGCTTCCGGGACTAGTGGGAAGAGATACGCAGTATTTT

length: 13
D: NA
V: TRBV23-1
J: TRBJ2-7
CDR3: CASSRPRDYEQYF
DNA: TGCGCCAGCAGTCGCCCCCGGGATTACGAGCAGTACTTC

length: 15
D: NA
V: TRBV7-2
J: TRBJ2-2
CDR3: CASSTGTQNTGELFF
DNA: TGTGCCAGCAGCACCGGGACTCAGAACACCGGGGAGCTGTTTTTT

length: 15
D: NA
V: TRBV10-3
J: TRBJ1-2
CDR3: CAISDLGSGDYGYTF
DNA: TGTGCCATCAGTGATCTGGGGTCCGGGGACTATGGCTACACCTTC